A single sample is the source of the 20 T cell receptor beta chains below, sequenced in a study of blood T cell repertoires in COVID-19 (dated by TCRdb to about 2020). The library was prepared using the immunoSEQ multiplex PCR assay. TCRdb took over this immuneACCESS table, retaining in-frame rearrangements with V and J assigned. Such tables are incomplete; in checked studies, under half of the missing clones stem from an unresolved V gene, and the remainder is unexplained. This sample has under 200,000 clones in its table, and 60% to 80% of those were observed once. Of the sample, approximately 3% is held by the ten largest clones. Sequences were obtained from peripheral blood. The receptor source for this set is a man aged 65 to 79 with acute or convalescent COVID-19.

This clone was counted a single time. The gene calls are TRBV5-8 and TRBJ2-5; 9 bases fit TRBD1. The CDR3 covers 15 residues. V gave up 4 bases and J gave up 0 bases; unmatched junction bases: 4. Per the germline V gene, CDR1 is SGHTS and CDR2 is YDEGEE. CDR3 nucleotides: TGTGCCAGCAGCCCGGGACAGGGCCACCAAGAGACCCAGTACTTC. It yields the protein CASSPGQGHQETQYF.

This clone was detected a few times. V is TRBV4-2 and J is TRBJ2-4, with TRBD2 matching over 9 bases. This CDR3 comprises 18 residues. The V gene's germline CDR1 is LGHNA and CDR2 YNFKEQ. The V segment lost 0 bases and the J segment 0 bases; nucleotides outside the gene matches: 6. The CDR3 coding sequence is TGTGCCAGCAGCCAAGATTTAGCGGGGGATCTAGCCAAAAACATTCAGTACTTC. Translated: CASSQDLAGDLAKNIQYF.

The V call is TRBV5-1, the J call TRBJ2-5, with TRBD2 matching 9 bases. This CDR3 is built from 16 residues. After removal of 5 bases from V and 1 base from J, the junction contained 9 bases not matched to a gene. CDR1 is SGHRS and CDR2 is YFSETQ in the germline V gene. The CDR3 here is CASSYNGGLAQETQYF. The CDR3 DNA is TGCGCCAGCAGTTACAACGGGGGACTAGCCCAAGAGACCCAGTACTTC.

This rearrangement joins TRBV6-2 or TRBV6-3 to TRBJ1-5, with 9 bases identical to TRBD1. The germline CDR1 and CDR2 sequences are MNHEY and SVGEGT. The CDR3 covers 16 residues. V lost 4 bases, J lost 6 bases, and 10 bases stayed unmatched. CDR3 region: CASSWSTGGLGQPQHF. The CDR3 nucleotides are TGTGCCAGCAGTTGGTCGACAGGGGGTTTGGGTCAGCCCCAGCATTTT.

Here the CDR3 reads CASRADSPGGTQYF. CDR3 nucleotides: TGTGCCAGCAGGGCGGACAGCCCCGGCGGTACGCAGTATTTT. The chain recombines TRBV7-9 with TRBJ2-3; tentative D call: TRBD1 (6 bases). CDR1 SEHNR and CDR2 FQNEAQ come from the germline V gene (reference sequence). The CDR3 extends over 14 amino acids. V was pared by 6 bases and J by 8 bases, with 18 bases between.

The genes are TRBV7-2 and TRBJ2-7; possibly TRBD2 for D (6 bases). Trimming took 5 bases from V and 3 from J, leaving 17 bases between them. The CDR3 contains 15 residues. In germline, CDR1 is SGHTA, CDR2 FQGNSA. The CDR3 coding sequence is TGTGCCAGCAGCCCTACGGGTAGCGGTGACTACGAGCAGTACTTC. As protein: CASSPTGSGDYEQYF. Complete variable domain (other parts from reference TRBV7-2 and TRBJ2-7): GAGVSQSPSNKVTEKGKDVELRCDPISGHTALYWYRQSLGQGLEFLIYFQGNSAPDKSGLPSDRFSAERTGGSVSTLTIQRTQQEDSAVYLCASSPTGSGDYEQYFGPGTRLTVT.

The rearrangement links TRBV2 to TRBJ1-6, with TRBD1 matching over 7 bases. V shed 2 bases, J shed 16 bases, and the junction held 2 bases outside the gene matches. The CDR3 loop spans 11 amino acids. Germline CDR1 SNHLY, CDR2 FYNNEI. The CDR3 DNA reads as TGTGCCAGCAGTGAAAGGGACAGTCTCCACTTT. Protein sequence: CASSERDSLHF.

The V and J genes are TRBV5-5 and TRBJ1-4; TRBD1 might be the D (5 bases). Germline assignment: CDR1 SGHKS and CDR2 YYEKEE (reference sequence). With 0 bases removed from V and 2 bases from J, the gap between germline ends came to 8 bases. The CDR3 is 15 residues long. CDR3 in amino acids: CASSLVPGTNEKLFF. The DNA of the CDR3 is TGTGCCAGCAGCTTGGTGCCAGGGACTAATGAAAAACTGTTTTTT.

The chain links TRBV5-4 to TRBJ2-3, with 7 bases that match TRBD2. V shed 0 bases, J shed 3 bases, and the junction held 4 bases outside the gene matches. CDR3 size: 15 residues. Per germline, CDR1 SGHNT and CDR2 YYREEE (reference sequence). The DNA for the CDR3 is TGTGCCAGCAGCTTGGCCTTGGGGGGGACAGATACGCAGTATTTT. Translation: CASSLALGGTDTQYF.

V is TRBV2 and J is TRBJ1-1; 8 positions match TRBD1. The CDR3 runs 14 residues. V dropped 7 bases and J dropped 2; count of bases not matched to a gene: 6. Germline lookup yields CDR1 SNHLY and CDR2 FYNNEI. CDR3 region: CASTGTGQNTEAFF. The CDR3 coding sequence is TGTGCCAGCACTGGGACAGGTCAAAACACTGAAGCTTTCTTT.

The chain joins TRBV5-1 to TRBJ2-1; 7 nucleotides agree with TRBD1. Germline V gives CDR1 SGHRS, CDR2 YFSETQ. V lost 0 bases and J lost 2; bases outside the gene matches: 2. There are 15 residues in the CDR3. This CDR3 is CASSLEGGPYNEQFF. The CDR3 DNA reads as TGCGCCAGCAGCTTGGAAGGGGGCCCCTACAATGAGCAGTTCTTC. The whole variable domain, remainder taken from reference TRBV5-1 and TRBJ2-1, is KAGVTQTPRYLIKTRGQQVTLSCSPISGHRSVSWYQQTPGQGLQFLFEYFSETQRNKGNFPGRFSGRQFSNSRSEMNVSTLELGDSALYLCASSLEGGPYNEQFFGPGTRLTVL.

This chain's CDR3 is CASERGIGETQYF. The CDR3 bases are TGTGCCAGCGAGCGGGGGATTGGTGAGACCCAGTACTTC. This rearrangement joins TRBV2 to TRBJ2-5; 8 positions agree with TRBD2. With 8 bases clipped from V and 5 bases from J, the junction kept 7 bases outside the gene matches. The germline V gene has CDR1 SNHLY and CDR2 FYNNEI. CDR3 length equals 13 residues.

Worth noting for this clone: Distinct nucleotide sequences in the sample also encode this CDR3. CDR3 bases: TGTGCCAGCAGCGACCGGGGGTCCTATGGCTACACCTTC. Its translation: CASSDRGSYGYTF. The rearrangement uses TRBV14 and TRBJ1-2; D perhaps matches TRBD1 (5 bases). This CDR3 is 13 amino acids long. The germline V gene has CDR1 SGHDN and CDR2 FVKESK. Trimming stripped 5 bases from V and 4 bases from J, with 11 bases between.

CDR3 in amino acids: CASSSGQASPKRFF. The CDR3 DNA reads as TGTGCCAGCAGTTCGGGACAGGCGTCTCCGAAGCGGTTCTTC. V and J are TRBV28 and TRBJ2-1, with 8 positions matching TRBD1. Germline V gene data show CDR1 as MDHEN and CDR2 as SYDVKM. The CDR3 is 14 amino acids. Trimming cost V 4 bases and J 15 bases; bases outside gene matches: 14.

A single count supports this clone. J is TRBJ2-3 and V is TRBV19, with unresolved D. This CDR3 is 15 amino acids long. The germline V and J ends were trimmed by 4 bases and 2 bases, with 13 bases remaining between them. Germline loops: CDR1 LNHDA, CDR2 SQIVND (reference sequence). The CDR3 spells CASSRSTAHTDTQYF. CDR3 DNA: TGTGCCAGTAGTAGGAGCACGGCACACACAGATACGCAGTATTTT.

The genes are TRBV3-1 (or the pseudogene TRBV3-2) and TRBJ2-5; 8 nucleotides align to TRBD2. The CDR3 is 14 amino acids. V was clipped by 4 bases and J by 5 bases; unmatched bases: 6. Germline CDR1 reads LGHDT; CDR2 reads YNNKEL (reference sequence). In nucleotides, the CDR3 is TGTGCCAGCAGCCCCGGGACTAGGGGGGAGACCCAGTACTTC. This translates into CASSPGTRGETQYF.

The chain couples TRBV19 to TRBJ2-2, with D uncertain. Trimming removed 6 bases at V and 4 bases at J, with 9 bases between. Per germline, CDR1 LNHDA and CDR2 SQIVND (reference sequence). This CDR3 contains 13 residues. The CDR3 loop is CASSSPRTGELFF. The CDR3 DNA follows: TGTGCCAGTAGCTCCCCTCGCACCGGGGAGCTGTTTTTT.

The CDR3, as DNA: TGTGCCAGCAGTTACCCCGGGGGAATCGACACCGGGGAGCTGTTTTTT. This encodes CASSYPGGIDTGELFF. The genes are TRBV6-5 and TRBJ2-2, with D tentatively TRBD2 (6 bases). Germline V gives CDR1 MNHEY, CDR2 SVGAGI. The CDR3 consists of 16 residues. Trimming removed 2 bases at V and 3 bases at J, with 13 bases between.

The chain has TRBV5-8 and TRBJ2-7; the D gene is possibly TRBD1 (6 bases). The CDR3 spans 14 residues. The V and J ends lost 2 bases and 4 bases respectively, with 13 bases between them. Germline V gives CDR1 SGHTS, CDR2 YDEGEE. Written as DNA, the CDR3 is TGTGCCAGCAGCTTCTCCTACAGGGAGTACGAGCAGTACTTC. Translating gives CASSFSYREYEQYF. Full variable domain (outside the CDR3, taken from reference TRBV5-8 and TRBJ2-7): EAGVTQSPTHLIKTRGQQATLRCSPISGHTSVYWYQQALGLGLQFLLWYDEGEERNRGNFPPRFSGRQFPNYSSELNVNALELEDSALYLCASSFSYREYEQYFGPGTRLTVT.

The chain uses TRBV28 and TRBJ2-7; 8 bases match TRBD1. Losses at the gene ends were 6 bases for V and 5 bases for J; bases not matched to a gene: 3. The CDR3 is 12 amino acids. CDR1 and CDR2 from the germline V gene are MDHEN and SYDVKM. CDR3 sequence (DNA): TGTGCCAGCAGCCCAGGGGGCCACGAGCAGTACTTC. Protein: CASSPGGHEQYF.